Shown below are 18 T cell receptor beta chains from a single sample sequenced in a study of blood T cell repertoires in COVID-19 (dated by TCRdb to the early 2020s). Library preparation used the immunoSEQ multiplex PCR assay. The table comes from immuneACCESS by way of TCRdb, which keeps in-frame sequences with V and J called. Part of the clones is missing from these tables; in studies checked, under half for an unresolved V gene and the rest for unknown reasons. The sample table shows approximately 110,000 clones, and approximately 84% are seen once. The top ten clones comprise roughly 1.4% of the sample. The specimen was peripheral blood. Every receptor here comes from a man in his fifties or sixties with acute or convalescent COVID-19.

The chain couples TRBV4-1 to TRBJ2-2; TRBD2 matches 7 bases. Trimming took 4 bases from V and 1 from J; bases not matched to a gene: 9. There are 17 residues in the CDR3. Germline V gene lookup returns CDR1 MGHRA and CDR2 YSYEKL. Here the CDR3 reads CASSLMGGRLNTGELFF. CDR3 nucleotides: TGCGCCAGCAGCCTGATGGGGGGGAGACTGAACACCGGGGAGCTGTTTTTT.

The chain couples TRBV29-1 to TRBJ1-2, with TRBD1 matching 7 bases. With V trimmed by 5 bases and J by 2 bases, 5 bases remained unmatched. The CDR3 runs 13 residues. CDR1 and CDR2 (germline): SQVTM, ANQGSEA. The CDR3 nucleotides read TGCAGCGTTAACAGGGGAACGAACTATGGCTACACCTTC. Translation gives CSVNRGTNYGYTF.

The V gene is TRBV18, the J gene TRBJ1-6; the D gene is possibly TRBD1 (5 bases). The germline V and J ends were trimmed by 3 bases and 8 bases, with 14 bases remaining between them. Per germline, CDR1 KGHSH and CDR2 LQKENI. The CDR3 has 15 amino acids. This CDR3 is CASSPDRTSYSPLHF. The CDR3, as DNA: TGTGCCAGCTCACCCGACCGGACATCATATTCACCCCTCCACTTT.

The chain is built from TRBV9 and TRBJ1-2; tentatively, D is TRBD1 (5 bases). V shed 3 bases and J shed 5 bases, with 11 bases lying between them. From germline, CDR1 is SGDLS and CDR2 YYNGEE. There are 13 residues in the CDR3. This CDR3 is CASSAGPGYGYTF. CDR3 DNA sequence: TGTGCCAGCAGCGCAGGGCCCGGGTATGGCTACACCTTC.

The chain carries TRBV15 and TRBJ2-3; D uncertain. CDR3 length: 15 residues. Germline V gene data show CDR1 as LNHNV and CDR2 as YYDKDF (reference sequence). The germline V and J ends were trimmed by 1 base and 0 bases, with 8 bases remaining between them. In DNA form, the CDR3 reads TGTGCCACCAGCAGAGTCCCTGTGAGCACAGATACGCAGTATTTT. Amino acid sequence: CATSRVPVSTDTQYF.

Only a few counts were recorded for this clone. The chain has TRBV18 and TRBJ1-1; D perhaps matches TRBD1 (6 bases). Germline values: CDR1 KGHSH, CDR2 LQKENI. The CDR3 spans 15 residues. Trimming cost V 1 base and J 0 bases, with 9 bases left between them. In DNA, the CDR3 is TGTGCCAGCTCACCACAGGACAGTATGAACACTGAAGCTTTCTTT. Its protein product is CASSPQDSMNTEAFF.

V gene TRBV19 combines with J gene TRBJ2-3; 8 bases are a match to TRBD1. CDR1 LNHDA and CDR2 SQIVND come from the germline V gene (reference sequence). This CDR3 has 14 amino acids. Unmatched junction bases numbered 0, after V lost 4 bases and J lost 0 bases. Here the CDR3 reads CASSRTGSTDTQYF. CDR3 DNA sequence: TGTGCCAGTAGTAGGACAGGGAGCACAGATACGCAGTATTTT.

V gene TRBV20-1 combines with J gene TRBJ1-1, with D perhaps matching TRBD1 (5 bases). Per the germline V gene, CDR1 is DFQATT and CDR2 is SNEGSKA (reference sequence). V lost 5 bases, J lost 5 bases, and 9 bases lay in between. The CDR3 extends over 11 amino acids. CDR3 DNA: TGCAGTGCTCTAAAGGGGACTGAAGCTTTCTTT. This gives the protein CSALKGTEAFF.

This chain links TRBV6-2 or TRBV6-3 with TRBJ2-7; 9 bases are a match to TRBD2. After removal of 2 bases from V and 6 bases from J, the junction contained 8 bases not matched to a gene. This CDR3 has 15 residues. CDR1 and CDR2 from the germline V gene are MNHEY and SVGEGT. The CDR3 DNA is TGTGCCAGCAGTTACGAGACTAGCGGACCAACCGAGCAGTACTTC. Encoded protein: CASSYETSGPTEQYF.

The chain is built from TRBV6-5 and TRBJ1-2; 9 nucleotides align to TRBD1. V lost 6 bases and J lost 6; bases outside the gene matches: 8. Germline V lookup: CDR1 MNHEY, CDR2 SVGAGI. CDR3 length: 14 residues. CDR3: CASRIPDRGDGYTF. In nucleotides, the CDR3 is TGTGCCAGCAGGATACCCGACAGGGGGGATGGCTACACCTTC.

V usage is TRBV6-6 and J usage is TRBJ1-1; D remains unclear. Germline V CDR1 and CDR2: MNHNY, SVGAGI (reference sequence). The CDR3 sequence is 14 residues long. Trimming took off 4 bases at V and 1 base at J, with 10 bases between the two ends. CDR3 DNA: TGTGCCAGCAGTTTCACAGAGTGGAACACTGAAGCTTTCTTT. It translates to CASSFTEWNTEAFF.

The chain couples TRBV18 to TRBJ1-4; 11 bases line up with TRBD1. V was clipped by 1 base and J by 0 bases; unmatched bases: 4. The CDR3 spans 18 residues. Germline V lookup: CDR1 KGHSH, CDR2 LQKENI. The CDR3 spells CASSPRGTGGTTNEKLFF. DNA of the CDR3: TGTGCCAGCTCACCACGTGGGACAGGGGGTACAACTAATGAAAAACTGTTTTTT.

CDR3 protein: CSVFLDRGSGNTIYF. The CDR3 DNA reads as TGCAGCGTTTTCTTGGACAGGGGCTCTGGAAACACCATATATTTT. The genes are TRBV29-1 and TRBJ1-3; 9 nucleotides align to TRBD1. J gave up 0 bases and V 5 bases, and 5 bases lay outside the gene matches. The CDR3 covers 15 residues. Germline V CDR1 and CDR2: SQVTM, ANQGSEA.

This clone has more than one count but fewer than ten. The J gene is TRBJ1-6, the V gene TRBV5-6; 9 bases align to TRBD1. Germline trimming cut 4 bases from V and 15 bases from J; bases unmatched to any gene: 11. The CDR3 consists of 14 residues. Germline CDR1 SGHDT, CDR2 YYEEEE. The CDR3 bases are TGTGCCAGCAGCCCGGGACAGGGCGACCATATCCTCCACTTT. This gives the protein CASSPGQGDHILHF.

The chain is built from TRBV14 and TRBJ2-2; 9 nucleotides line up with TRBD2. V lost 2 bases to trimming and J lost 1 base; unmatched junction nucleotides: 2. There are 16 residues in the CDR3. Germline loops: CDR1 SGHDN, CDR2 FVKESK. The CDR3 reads CASSQKAGGNTGELFF. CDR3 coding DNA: TGTGCCAGCAGCCAAAAAGCGGGGGGGAACACCGGGGAGCTGTTTTTT.

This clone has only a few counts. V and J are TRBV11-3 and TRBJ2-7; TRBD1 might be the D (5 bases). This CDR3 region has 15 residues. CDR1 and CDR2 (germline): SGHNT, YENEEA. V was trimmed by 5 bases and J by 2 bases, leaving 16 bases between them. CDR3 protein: CASSPAGAGPYEQYF. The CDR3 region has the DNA TGTGCCAGCAGCCCTGCTGGCGCAGGGCCCTACGAGCAGTACTTC.

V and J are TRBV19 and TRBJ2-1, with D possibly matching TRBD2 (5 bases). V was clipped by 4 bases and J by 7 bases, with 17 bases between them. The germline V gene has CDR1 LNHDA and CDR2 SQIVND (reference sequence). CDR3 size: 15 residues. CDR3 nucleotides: TGTGCCAGTAGTACCCAACGATTGGGCGGGAATGAGCAGTTCTTC. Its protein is CASSTQRLGGNEQFF. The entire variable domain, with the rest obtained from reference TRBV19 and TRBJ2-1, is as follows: DGGITQSPKYLFRKEGQNVTLSCEQNLNHDAMYWYRQDPGQGLRLIYYSQIVNDFQKGDIAEGYSVSREKKESFPLTVTSAQKNPTAFYLCASSTQRLGGNEQFFGPGTRLTVL.

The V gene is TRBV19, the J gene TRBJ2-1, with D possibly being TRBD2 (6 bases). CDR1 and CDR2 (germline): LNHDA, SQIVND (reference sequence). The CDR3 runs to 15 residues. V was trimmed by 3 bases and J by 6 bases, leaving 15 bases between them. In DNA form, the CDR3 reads TGTGCCAGTAGTATCGCCCGACTAGACGTCAATGAGCAGTTCTTC. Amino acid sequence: CASSIARLDVNEQFF.